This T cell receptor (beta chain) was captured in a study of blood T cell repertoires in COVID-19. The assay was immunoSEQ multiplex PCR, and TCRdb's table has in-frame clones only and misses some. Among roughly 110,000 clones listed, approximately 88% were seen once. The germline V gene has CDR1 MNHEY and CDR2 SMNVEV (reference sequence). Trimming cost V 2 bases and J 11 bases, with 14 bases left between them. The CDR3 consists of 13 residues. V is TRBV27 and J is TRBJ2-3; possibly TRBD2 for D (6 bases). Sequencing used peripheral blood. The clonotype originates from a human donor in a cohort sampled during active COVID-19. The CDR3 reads CASSLGGAPGQYF. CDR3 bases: TGTGCCAGCAGTTTAGGAGGGGCCCCAGGGCAGTATTTT.